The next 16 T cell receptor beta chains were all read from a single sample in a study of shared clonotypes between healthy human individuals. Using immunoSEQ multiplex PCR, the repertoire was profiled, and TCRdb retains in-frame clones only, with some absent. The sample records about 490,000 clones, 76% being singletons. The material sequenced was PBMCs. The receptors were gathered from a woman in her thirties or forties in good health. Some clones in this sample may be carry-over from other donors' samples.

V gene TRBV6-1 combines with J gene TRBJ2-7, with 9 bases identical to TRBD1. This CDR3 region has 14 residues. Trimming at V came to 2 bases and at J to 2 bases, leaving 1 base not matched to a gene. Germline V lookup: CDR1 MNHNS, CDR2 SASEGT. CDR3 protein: CASSERQGAYEQYF. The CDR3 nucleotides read TGTGCCAGCAGTGAACGACAGGGGGCCTACGAGCAGTACTTC.

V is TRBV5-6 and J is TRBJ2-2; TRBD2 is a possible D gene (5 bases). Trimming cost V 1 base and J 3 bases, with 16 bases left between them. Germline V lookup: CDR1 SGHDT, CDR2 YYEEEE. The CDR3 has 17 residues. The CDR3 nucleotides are TGTGCCAGCAGCTTGTATAGGAGGCACCGGGACACCGGGGAGCTGTTTTTT. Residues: CASSLYRRHRDTGELFF.

The chain's CDR3 is CASSQRGAFVSTDTQYF. In DNA, the CDR3 is TGTGCCAGCAGCCAACGCGGGGCGTTCGTTAGCACAGATACGCAGTATTTT. The genes are TRBV4-2 and TRBJ2-3, with D maybe TRBD2 (6 bases). This CDR3 spans 17 amino acids. Germline assignment: CDR1 LGHNA and CDR2 YNFKEQ. V was cut by 2 bases and J by 0 bases, with 15 bases left in between.

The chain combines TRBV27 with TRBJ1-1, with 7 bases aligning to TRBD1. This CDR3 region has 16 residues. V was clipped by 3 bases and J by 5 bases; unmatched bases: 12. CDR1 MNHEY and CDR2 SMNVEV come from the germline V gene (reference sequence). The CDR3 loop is CASSLTGRVEETEAFF. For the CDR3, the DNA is TGTGCCAGCAGTTTGACAGGGCGGGTTGAGGAAACTGAAGCTTTCTTT.

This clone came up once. CDR3 DNA: TGTGCCAGCAATGGTGGGCAGGGAGGCACTGAAGCTTTCTTT. The encoded protein is CASNGGQGGTEAFF. The chain carries TRBV28 and TRBJ1-1, with D tentatively TRBD1 (5 bases). Trimming shortened V by 7 bases and J by 4 bases, and 16 bases separated the two germline ends. The germline V gene encodes CDR1 MDHEN and CDR2 SYDVKM. This CDR3 is built from 14 residues.

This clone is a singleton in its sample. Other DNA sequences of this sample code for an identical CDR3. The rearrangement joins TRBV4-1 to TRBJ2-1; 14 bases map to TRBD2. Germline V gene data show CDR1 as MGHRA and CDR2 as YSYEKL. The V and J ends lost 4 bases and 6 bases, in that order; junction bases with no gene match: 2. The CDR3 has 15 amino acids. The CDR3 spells CASSPGLAGVNEQFF. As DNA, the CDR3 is TGCGCCAGCAGCCCGGGACTAGCGGGAGTCAATGAGCAGTTCTTC.

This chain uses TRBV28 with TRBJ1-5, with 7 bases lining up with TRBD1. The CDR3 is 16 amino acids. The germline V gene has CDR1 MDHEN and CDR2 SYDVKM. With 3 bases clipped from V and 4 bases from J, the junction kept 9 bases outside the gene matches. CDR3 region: CASSFVPGGLNQPQHF. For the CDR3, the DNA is TGTGCCAGCAGTTTTGTTCCAGGGGGTCTAAATCAGCCCCAGCATTTT.

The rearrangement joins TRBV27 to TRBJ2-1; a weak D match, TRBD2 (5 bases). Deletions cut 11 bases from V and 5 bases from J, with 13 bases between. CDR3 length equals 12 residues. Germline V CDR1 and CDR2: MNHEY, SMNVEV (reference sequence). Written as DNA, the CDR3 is TGTGCCTCCCGGGGAGATAACAATGAGCAGTTCTTC. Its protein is CASRGDNNEQFF.

CDR3 sequence: CASSQAAENTGELFF. The DNA of the CDR3 is TGCGCCAGCAGCCAAGCGGCCGAGAACACCGGGGAGCTGTTTTTT. The chain employs TRBV5-1 and TRBJ2-2, with a possible D match to TRBD2 (5 bases). Germline V lookup: CDR1 SGHRS, CDR2 YFSETQ. The CDR3 extends over 15 amino acids. V was trimmed by 4 bases and J by 1 base, leaving 11 bases between them.

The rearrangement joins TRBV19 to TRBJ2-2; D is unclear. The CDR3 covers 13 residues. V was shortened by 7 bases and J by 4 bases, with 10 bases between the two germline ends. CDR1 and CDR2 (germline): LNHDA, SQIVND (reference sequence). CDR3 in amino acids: CASTGRGTGELFF. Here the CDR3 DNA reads TGTGCCAGTACTGGTCGTGGCACCGGGGAGCTGTTTTTT.

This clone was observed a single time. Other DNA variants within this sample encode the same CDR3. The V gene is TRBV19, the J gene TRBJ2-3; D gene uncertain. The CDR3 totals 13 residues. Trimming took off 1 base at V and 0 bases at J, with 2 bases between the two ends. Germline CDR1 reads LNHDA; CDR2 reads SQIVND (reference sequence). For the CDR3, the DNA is TGTGCCAGTAGTATAGGTAGCACAGATACGCAGTATTTT. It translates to CASSIGSTDTQYF. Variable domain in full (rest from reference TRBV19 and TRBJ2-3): DGGITQSPKYLFRKEGQNVTLSCEQNLNHDAMYWYRQDPGQGLRLIYYSQIVNDFQKGDIAEGYSVSREKKESFPLTVTSAQKNPTAFYLCASSIGSTDTQYFGPGTRLTVL.

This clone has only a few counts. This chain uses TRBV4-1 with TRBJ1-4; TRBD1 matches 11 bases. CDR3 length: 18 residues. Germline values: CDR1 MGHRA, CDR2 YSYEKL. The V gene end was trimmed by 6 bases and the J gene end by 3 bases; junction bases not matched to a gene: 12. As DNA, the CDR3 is TGCGCCAGCAGGCTTGGTCCGGGACAGGGGGTGGCTAATGAAAAACTGTTTTTT. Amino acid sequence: CASRLGPGQGVANEKLFF.

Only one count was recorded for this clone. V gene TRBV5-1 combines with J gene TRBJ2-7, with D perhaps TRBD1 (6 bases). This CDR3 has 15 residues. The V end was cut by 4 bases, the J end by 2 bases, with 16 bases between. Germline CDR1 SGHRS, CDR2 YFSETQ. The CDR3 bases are TGCGCCAGCAGCACGGGACACCTTGGACCCTACGAGCAGTACTTC. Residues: CASSTGHLGPYEQYF.

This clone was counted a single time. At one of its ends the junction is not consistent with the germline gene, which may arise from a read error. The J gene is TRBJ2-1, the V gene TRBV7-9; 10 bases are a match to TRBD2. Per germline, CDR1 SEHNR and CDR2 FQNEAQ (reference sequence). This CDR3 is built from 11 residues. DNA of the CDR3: TGTGCCAGCAGCCAGGGAGCGGGGGGGGTCTTC. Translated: CASSQGAGGVF.

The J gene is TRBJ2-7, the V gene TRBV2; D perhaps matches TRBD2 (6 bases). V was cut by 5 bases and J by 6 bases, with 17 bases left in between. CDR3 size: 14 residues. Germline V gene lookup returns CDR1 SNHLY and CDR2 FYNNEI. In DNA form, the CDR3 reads TGTGCCAGCAGTAACCGGGACTCTGGGGCCGAGCAGTACTTC. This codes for CASSNRDSGAEQYF.

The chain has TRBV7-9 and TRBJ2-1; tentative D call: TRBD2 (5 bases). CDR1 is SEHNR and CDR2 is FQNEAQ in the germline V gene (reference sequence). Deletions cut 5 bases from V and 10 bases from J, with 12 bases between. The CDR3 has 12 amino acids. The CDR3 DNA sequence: TGTGCCAGCAGCACCGGACTTCGGGAGCAGTTCTTC. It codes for CASSTGLREQFF. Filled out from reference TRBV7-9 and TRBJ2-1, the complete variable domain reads DTGVSQNPRHKITKRGQNVTFRCDPISEHNRLYWYRQTLGQGPEFLTYFQNEAQLEKSRLLSDRFSAERPKGSFSTLEIQRTEQGDSAMYLCASSTGLREQFFGPGTRLTVL.